This TCR beta chain was captured in a study of blood T cell repertoires in COVID-19. As for the study in general: Acute and convalescent COVID-19 specimens originated in the United States, Italy and Spain. PBMCs, B-cell-depleted T cells, or T cells were the source of the cDNA or gDNA that made up the material.

The table lists this clone with a count of one. CDR1 and CDR2 (germline): LNHDA, SQIVND (reference sequence). The CDR3 runs to 14 residues. Between the trimmed V and J ends, which lost 3 bases and 3 bases, there was a span of 11 bases. Original analysis: Quantification of nucleated cells was approximated via reference gene primer amplification. TCRdb's copy holds only in-frame clones and misses some; the assay was immunoSEQ multiplex PCR. D and trimming come from the DNA, and the V and J calls and clone size come from that table. The table shows 35,000 to 55,000 clones, with 90% to 95% occurring only once.

The V call is TRBV19, the J call TRBJ2-5; perhaps TRBD2 as D (7 bases). Sequencing was performed on peripheral blood. The TCR sequence derives from a human donor in a cohort sampled during active COVID-19. The CDR3 loop reads CASSMAGAEETQYF. The CDR3 DNA reads as TGTGCCAGTAGTATGGCGGGGGCGGAAGAGACCCAGTACTTC.